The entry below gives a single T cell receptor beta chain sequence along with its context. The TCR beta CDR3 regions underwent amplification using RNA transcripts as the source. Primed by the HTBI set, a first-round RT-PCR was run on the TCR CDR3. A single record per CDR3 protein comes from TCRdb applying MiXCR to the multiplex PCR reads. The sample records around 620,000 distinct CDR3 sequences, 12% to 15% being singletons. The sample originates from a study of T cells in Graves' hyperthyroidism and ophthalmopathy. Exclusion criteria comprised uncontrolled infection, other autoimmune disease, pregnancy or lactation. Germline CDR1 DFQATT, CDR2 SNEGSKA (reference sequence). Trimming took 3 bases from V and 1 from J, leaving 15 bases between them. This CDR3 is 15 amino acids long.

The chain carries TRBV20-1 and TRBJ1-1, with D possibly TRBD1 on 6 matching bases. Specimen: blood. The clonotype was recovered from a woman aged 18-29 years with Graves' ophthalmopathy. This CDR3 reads CSARLAGGGNTEAFF. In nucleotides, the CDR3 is TGCAGTGCTAGGTTGGCGGGGGGCGGGAACACTGAAGCTTTCTTT.